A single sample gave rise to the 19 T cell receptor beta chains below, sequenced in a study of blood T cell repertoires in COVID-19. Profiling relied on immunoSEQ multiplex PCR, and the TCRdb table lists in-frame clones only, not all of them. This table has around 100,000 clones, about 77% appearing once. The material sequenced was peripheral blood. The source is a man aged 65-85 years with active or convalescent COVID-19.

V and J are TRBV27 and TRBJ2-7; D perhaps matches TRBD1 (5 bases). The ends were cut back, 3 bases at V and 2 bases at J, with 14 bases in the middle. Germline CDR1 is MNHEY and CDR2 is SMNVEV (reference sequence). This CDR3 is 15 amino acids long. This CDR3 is CASSLQGFKAYEQYF. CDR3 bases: TGTGCCAGCAGTTTGCAGGGTTTCAAGGCCTACGAGCAGTACTTC.

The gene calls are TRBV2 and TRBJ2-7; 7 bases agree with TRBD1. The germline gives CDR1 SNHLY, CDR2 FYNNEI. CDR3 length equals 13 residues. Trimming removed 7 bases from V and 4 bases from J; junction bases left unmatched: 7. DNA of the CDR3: TGTGCCAGCACAGGGGGAAGGCCTTACGAGCAGTACTTC. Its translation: CASTGGRPYEQYF.

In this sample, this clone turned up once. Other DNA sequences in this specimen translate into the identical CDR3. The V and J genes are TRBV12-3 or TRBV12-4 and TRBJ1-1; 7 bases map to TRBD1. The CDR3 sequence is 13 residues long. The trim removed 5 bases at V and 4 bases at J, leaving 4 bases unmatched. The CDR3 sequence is CASSAQGGTEAFF. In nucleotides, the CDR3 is TGTGCCAGCAGTGCCCAGGGGGGCACTGAAGCTTTCTTT.

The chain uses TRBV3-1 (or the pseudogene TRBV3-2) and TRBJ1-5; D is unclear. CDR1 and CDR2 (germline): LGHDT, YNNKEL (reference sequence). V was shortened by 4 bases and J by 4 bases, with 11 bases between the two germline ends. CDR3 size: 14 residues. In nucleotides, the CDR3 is TGTGCCAGCAGCCCCCGTCGAGAAAATCAGCCCCAGCATTTT. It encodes CASSPRRENQPQHF.

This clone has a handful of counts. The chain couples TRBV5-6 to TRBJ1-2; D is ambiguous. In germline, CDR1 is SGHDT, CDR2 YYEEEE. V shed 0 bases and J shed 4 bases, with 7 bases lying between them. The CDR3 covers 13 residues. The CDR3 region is CASSLGQIYGYTF. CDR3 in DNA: TGTGCCAGCAGCTTGGGGCAGATCTATGGCTACACCTTC.

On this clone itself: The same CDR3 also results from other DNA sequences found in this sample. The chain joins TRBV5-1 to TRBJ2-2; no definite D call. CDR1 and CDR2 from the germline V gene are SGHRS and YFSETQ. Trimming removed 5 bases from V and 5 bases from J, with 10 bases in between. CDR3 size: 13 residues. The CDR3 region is CASSPTVTGELFF. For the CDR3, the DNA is TGCGCCAGCAGTCCAACGGTGACCGGGGAGCTGTTTTTT.

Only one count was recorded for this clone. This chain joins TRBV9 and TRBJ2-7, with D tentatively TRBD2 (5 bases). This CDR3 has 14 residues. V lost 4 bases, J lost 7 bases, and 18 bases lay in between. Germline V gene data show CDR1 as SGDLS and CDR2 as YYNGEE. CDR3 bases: TGTGCCAGCAGCCCACGGACTGGGGAAAGGGAGCAGTACTTC. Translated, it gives CASSPRTGEREQYF.

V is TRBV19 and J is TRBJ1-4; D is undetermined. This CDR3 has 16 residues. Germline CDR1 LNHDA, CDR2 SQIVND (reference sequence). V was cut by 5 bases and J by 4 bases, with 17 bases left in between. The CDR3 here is CASSPSAQRFNEKLFF. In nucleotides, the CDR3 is TGTGCCAGTAGTCCCTCCGCCCAGAGGTTTAATGAAAAACTGTTTTTT.

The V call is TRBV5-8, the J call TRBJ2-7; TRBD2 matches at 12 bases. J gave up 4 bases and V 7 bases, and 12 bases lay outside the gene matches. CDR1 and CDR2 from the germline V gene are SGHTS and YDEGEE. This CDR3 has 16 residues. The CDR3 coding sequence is TGTGCCAGCGGCTCGGACCTAGCGGGAGGGTATTACGAGCAGTACTTC. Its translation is CASGSDLAGGYYEQYF.

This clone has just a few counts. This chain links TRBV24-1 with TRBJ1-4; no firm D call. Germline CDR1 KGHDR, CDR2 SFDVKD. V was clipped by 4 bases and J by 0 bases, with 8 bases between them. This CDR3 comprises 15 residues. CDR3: CATSDARPTNEKLFF. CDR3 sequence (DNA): TGTGCCACCAGTGACGCTAGGCCAACTAATGAAAAACTGTTTTTT.

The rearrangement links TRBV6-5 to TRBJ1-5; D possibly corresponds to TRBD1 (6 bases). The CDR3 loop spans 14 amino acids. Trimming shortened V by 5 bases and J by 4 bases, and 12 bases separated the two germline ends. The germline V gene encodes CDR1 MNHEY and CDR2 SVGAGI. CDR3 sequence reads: CASSQDRTNQPQHF. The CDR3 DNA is TGTGCCAGCAGTCAGGACAGAACAAATCAGCCCCAGCATTTT.

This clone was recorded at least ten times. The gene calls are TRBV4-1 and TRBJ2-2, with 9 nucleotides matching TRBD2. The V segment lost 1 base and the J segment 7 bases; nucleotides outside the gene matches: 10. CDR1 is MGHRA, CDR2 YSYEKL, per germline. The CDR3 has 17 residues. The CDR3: CASSQVDMGLAFGELFF. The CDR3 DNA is TGCGCCAGCAGCCAAGTAGATATGGGACTAGCCTTCGGGGAGCTGTTTTTT.

The CDR3 loop is CATSDPHRDREQFF. CDR3 bases: TGTGCCACCAGTGATCCCCACCGGGACAGGGAGCAGTTCTTC. This sequence joins TRBV24-1 and TRBJ2-1, with 8 bases identical to TRBD1. With 3 bases clipped from V and 10 bases from J, the junction kept 7 bases outside the gene matches. The CDR3 is made up of 14 amino acids. Per the germline V gene, CDR1 is KGHDR and CDR2 is SFDVKD.

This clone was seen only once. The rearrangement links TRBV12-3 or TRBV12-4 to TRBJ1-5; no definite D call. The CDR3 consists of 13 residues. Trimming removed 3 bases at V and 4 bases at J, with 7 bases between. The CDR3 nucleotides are TGTGCCAGCAGTTTCGACACTAATCAGCCCCAGCATTTT. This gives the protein CASSFDTNQPQHF.

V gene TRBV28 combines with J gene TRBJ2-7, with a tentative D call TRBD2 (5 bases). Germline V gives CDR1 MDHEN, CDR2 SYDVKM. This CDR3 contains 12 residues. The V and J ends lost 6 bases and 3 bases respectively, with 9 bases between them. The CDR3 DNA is TGTGCCAGCAGCTCGGAGGTCTACGAGCAGTACTTC. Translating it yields CASSSEVYEQYF.

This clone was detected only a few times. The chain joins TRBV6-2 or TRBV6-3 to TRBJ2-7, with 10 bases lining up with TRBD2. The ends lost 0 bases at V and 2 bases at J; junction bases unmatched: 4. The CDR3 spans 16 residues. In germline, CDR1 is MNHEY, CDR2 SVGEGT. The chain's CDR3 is CASSYSASGSPYEQYF. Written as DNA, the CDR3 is TGTGCCAGCAGTTACTCGGCTAGCGGGAGTCCCTACGAGCAGTACTTC.

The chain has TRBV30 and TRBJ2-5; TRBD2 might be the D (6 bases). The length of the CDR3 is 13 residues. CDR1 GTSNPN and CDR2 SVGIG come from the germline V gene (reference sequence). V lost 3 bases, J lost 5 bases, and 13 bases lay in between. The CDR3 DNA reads TGTGCCTGGAGCGGCGGGAAGGAGGAGACCCAGTACTTC. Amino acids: CAWSGGKEETQYF.

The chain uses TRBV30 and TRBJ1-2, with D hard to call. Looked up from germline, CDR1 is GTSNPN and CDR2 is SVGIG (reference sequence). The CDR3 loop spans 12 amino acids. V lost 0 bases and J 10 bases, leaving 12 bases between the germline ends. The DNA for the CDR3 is TGTGCCTGGAGTGTACGGGGTTTTGCCTACACCTTC. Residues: CAWSVRGFAYTF. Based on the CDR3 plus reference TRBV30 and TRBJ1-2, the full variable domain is SQTIHQWPATLVQPVGSPLSLECTVEGTSNPNLYWYRQAAGRGLQLLFYSVGIGQISSEVPQNLSASRPQDRQFILSSKKLLLSDSGFYLCAWSVRGFAYTFGSGTRLTVV.

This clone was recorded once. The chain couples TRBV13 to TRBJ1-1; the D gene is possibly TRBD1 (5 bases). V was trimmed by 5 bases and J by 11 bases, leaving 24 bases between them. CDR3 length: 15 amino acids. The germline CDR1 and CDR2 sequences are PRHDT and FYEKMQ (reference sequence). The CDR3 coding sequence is TGTGCCAGCAGCCCGCAGAGGTCAGGGTTTTATCGCGCTTTCTTT. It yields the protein CASSPQRSGFYRAFF.